The rows below give T cell receptor beta chains drawn from one sample of a study of STAT3 mutations in large granular lymphocyte leukemia. Assay: immunoSEQ multiplex PCR; the TCRdb copy retains only in-frame clones and omits some. The sample has fewer than 7,000 clones, roughly 36% seen once. Sequencing was performed on peripheral blood mononuclear cells. All receptors come from a woman aged 40 to 50 with T-cell large granular lymphocyte leukemia. Some clones in this sample may be carry-over from other donors' samples. CDR3s include the opening cysteine and the closing phenylalanine or tryptophan. The D gene is left open where the match is weak. Clone size, where shown, is once, few, many, or a class for clones that have expanded.

.,TRBJ2-6,TRBV2,.,CASSQDQTGANVLTF,TGTGCCAGCAGCCAGGACCAGACTGGGGCCAACGTCCTGACTTTC
.,TRBJ1-2,TRBV18,few,CASSPKEPDYGYTF,TGTGCCAGCTCACCAAAGGAGCCGGACTATGGCTACACCTTC
.,TRBJ2-5,TRBV7-2,.,CASSFLETQYF,TGTGCCAGCAGCTTCCTGGAGACCCAGTACTTC
TRBD2,TRBJ2-7,TRBV7-3,few,CASSPTSGGYEQYF,TGTGCCAGCAGCCCGACTAGCGGGGGTTACGAGCAGTACTTC
.,TRBJ1-1,TRBV12-5,few,CASGARGVAEAFF,TGTGCTAGTGGCGCACGGGGGGTCGCTGAAGCTTTCTTT
.,TRBJ1-5,TRBV28,few,CASSPLPGVSNQPQHF,TGTGCCAGCAGTCCCCTCCCGGGGGTCAGCAATCAGCCCCAGCATTTT
TRBD1,TRBJ2-5,TRBV7-7,.,CASSAGQGASKTQYF,TGTGCTAGCAGCGCTGGACAGGGGGCGTCCAAGACCCAGTACTTC
.,TRBJ2-7,TRBV28,.,CASRTADPYEQYF,TGTGCCAGCAGGACAGCGGACCCCTACGAGCAGTACTTC
.,TRBJ1-1,TRBV5-1,.,CASSSNTEAFF,TGCGCCAGCAGCTCTAACACTGAAGCTTTCTTT
.,TRBJ2-1,TRBV18,.,CASSPFLSGGTGEQFF,TGTGCCAGCTCACCATTCCTTTCAGGTGGTACGGGTGAGCAGTTCTTC
TRBD1,TRBJ1-2,TRBV6-5,.,CASSYSRTGERYGYTF,TGTGCCAGCAGTTACAGTCGTACAGGGGAACGCTATGGCTACACCTTC
.,TRBJ2-7,TRBV20-1,.,CSAEQGYEQYF,TGCAGTGCGGAGCAGGGCTACGAGCAGTACTTC
.,TRBJ1-1,TRBV7-9,.,CASSLVGSSTEAFF,TGTGCCAGCAGCTTAGTTGGGTCATCCACTGAAGCTTTCTTT
TRBD1,TRBJ2-1,TRBV29-1,.,CSVDGTAYNEQFF,TGCAGCGTTGACGGGACAGCCTACAATGAGCAGTTCTTC
.,TRBJ1-2,TRBV5-5,.,CASSLSGSYGYTF,TGTGCCAGCAGCTTGAGCGGGAGCTATGGCTACACCTTC
.,TRBJ1-1,TRBV4-3,.,CASSQDTTSGTEAFF,TGCGCCAGCAGCCAAGACACTACCTCAGGCACTGAAGCTTTCTTT
TRBD1,TRBJ1-1,TRBV6-6,.,CASSYTGTGSTEAFF,TGTGCCAGCAGTTACACAGGGACAGGGTCCACTGAAGCTTTCTTT
.,TRBJ1-1,TRBV29-1,few,CSSGRSEAFF,TGCAGCTCGGGGCGCAGTGAAGCTTTCTTT
.,TRBJ2-7,TRBV9,few,CASSRGNGGEQYF,TGTGCCAGCAGCAGGGGGAATGGAGGGGAGCAGTACTTC
.,TRBJ2-7,TRBV6-5,.,CASSAGTRLVQYF,TGTGCCAGCAGTGCCGGGACCCGCTTGGTGCAGTACTTC
.,TRBJ1-2,TRBV5-4,few,CASSLDGAPPSIYGYTF,TGTGCCAGCAGCTTGGACGGAGCCCCCCCGAGTATCTATGGCTACACCTTC
TRBD1,TRBJ1-2,TRBV15,few,CATSDGQGAFSGYTF,TGTGCCACCAGCGATGGGCAGGGGGCCTTTAGTGGCTACACCTTC
TRBD1,TRBJ2-7,TRBV29-1,medium-sized,CSVVRDSTYEQYF,TGCAGCGTTGTCCGGGACAGCACTTACGAGCAGTACTTC
.,TRBJ2-7,TRBV4-1,few,CASSQVGTPRSDEQYF,TGCGCCAGCAGCCAAGTAGGGACACCCCGTTCCGATGAGCAGTACTTC